This T cell receptor (beta chain) was found in a study of technical replicates of blood from a handful of donors. Using immunoSEQ multiplex PCR, the repertoire was profiled, and TCRdb retains in-frame clones only, with some absent. Of approximately 81,000 clones in the sample, approximately 75% were seen once. Trimming took off 4 bases at V and 8 bases at J, with 15 bases between the two ends. The CDR3 covers 15 residues. Germline assignment: CDR1 MNHNY and CDR2 SVGAGI (reference sequence). Sample: PBMCs. The V call is TRBV6-6, the J call TRBJ1-6, with TRBD1 as a possible D gene (6 bases). The sequence was collected from a human donor in good health. Some clones in this sample may be carry-over from other donors' samples. The chain's CDR3 is CASSFTGQGDSPLHF. The CDR3 DNA follows: TGTGCCAGCAGTTTCACGGGACAAGGGGATTCACCCCTCCACTTT.